Presented here are 14 T cell receptor beta chains from one specimen sequenced in a study of blood T cell repertoires in COVID-19. The table came from immunoSEQ multiplex PCR; TCRdb's copy has only in-frame clones and leaves some out. The sample holds hundreds of thousands of clones, around nine tenths seen once. Sequencing used PBMCs or T cells enriched from blood (not recorded which). The receptors were sampled from a woman between 35 and 50 years old who had recovered from COVID-19.

This clone was seen a single time. This chain connects TRBV4-1 to TRBJ2-5; D may be TRBD1 (5 bases). CDR3 length equals 15 residues. V lost 0 bases and J 2 bases, leaving 10 bases between the germline ends. The germline V gene has CDR1 MGHRA and CDR2 YSYEKL. In DNA form, the CDR3 reads TGCGCCAGCAGCCAAGAACCAGGGCGTCAAGAGACCCAGTACTTC. Translated: CASSQEPGRQETQYF.

V and J are TRBV7-3 and TRBJ2-3; 13 nucleotides align to TRBD2. There are 16 residues in the CDR3. With 4 bases clipped from V and 6 bases from J, the junction kept 7 bases outside the gene matches. Germline lookup yields CDR1 SGHTA and CDR2 FQGTGA. The CDR3 bases are TGTGCCAGCAGCTCCCGCGGACTAGCGGGGGCCGATACGCAGTATTTT. Translation: CASSSRGLAGADTQYF.

The gene calls are TRBV12-3 or TRBV12-4 and TRBJ1-1, with D possibly matching TRBD1 (6 bases). V lost 4 bases, J lost 3 bases, and 9 bases lay in between. The CDR3 runs to 13 residues. This CDR3 is CASSSYRDTEAFF. Written as DNA, the CDR3 is TGTGCCAGCAGTTCGTACAGGGACACTGAAGCTTTCTTT.

This chain connects TRBV10-3 to TRBJ2-3; 11 bases agree with TRBD2. The CDR3 has 12 amino acids. V was pared by 8 bases and J by 11 bases, with 6 bases of the junction left unmatched. The germline V gene encodes CDR1 ENHRY and CDR2 SYGVKD. The CDR3 DNA sequence: TGTGCCATCGGTTCTAGCGGGGGGTTGCAGTATTTT. Its protein is CAIGSSGGLQYF.

V is TRBV7-9 and J is TRBJ1-5; 7 nucleotides line up with TRBD1. V shed 8 bases, J shed 2 bases, and the junction held 3 bases outside the gene matches. The CDR3 contains 13 residues. The V gene's germline CDR1 is SEHNR and CDR2 FQNEAQ (reference sequence). The DNA of the CDR3 is TGTGCCAGCCGCGGACAGGGCAATCAGCCCCAGCATTTT. This encodes CASRGQGNQPQHF.

Only one count was recorded for this clone. V gene TRBV3-1 (or the pseudogene TRBV3-2) combines with J gene TRBJ1-1; 8 bases line up with TRBD1. Germline V gene lookup returns CDR1 LGHDT and CDR2 YNNKEL (reference sequence). This CDR3 is 14 amino acids long. Losses at the gene ends were 4 bases for V and 2 bases for J; bases not matched to a gene: 3. Here the CDR3 reads CASSLDRGNTEAFF. The CDR3, as DNA: TGTGCCAGCAGCCTAGACAGGGGAAACACTGAAGCTTTCTTT.

The V and J genes are TRBV7-2 and TRBJ2-2; 9 bases align to TRBD1. With V trimmed by 2 bases and J by 0 bases, 4 bases remained unmatched. Germline values: CDR1 SGHTA, CDR2 FQGNSA. The CDR3 spans 17 residues. CDR3 protein: CASSLPRTGANTGELFF. The CDR3 nucleotides read TGTGCCAGCAGCTTACCTCGGACAGGGGCGAACACCGGGGAGCTGTTTTTT.

The chain has TRBV4-1 and TRBJ1-3; 8 nucleotides line up with TRBD1. The CDR3 has 17 residues. From germline, CDR1 is MGHRA and CDR2 YSYEKL. With 1 base clipped from V and 0 bases from J, the junction kept 5 bases outside the gene matches. Here the CDR3 reads CASSQVGRGPSGNTIYF. The CDR3 DNA reads TGCGCCAGCAGCCAAGTTGGCAGGGGGCCCTCTGGAAACACCATATATTTT.

The genes are TRBV11-2 and TRBJ2-1; 7 bases are a match to TRBD1. The CDR3 extends over 17 amino acids. With V trimmed by 5 bases and J by 2 bases, 12 bases remained unmatched. Germline-derived CDR1 and CDR2 are SGHAT and FQNNGV. The CDR3 DNA follows: TGTGCCAGCAGCACTAAAGACCGGGACAGTACCTACAATGAGCAGTTCTTC. Translation: CASSTKDRDSTYNEQFF.

The chain is built from TRBV7-2 and TRBJ1-5; 7 bases are shared with TRBD1. V lost 5 bases and J lost 5; bases outside the gene matches: 6. This CDR3 has 14 residues. The germline V gene encodes CDR1 SGHTA and CDR2 FQGNSA. CDR3 DNA sequence: TGTGCCAGCAGCCCGACAGGGAGGCATCAGCCCCAGCATTTT. Its protein is CASSPTGRHQPQHF.

J is TRBJ1-2 and V is TRBV28; 7 bases line up with TRBD1. From germline, CDR1 is MDHEN and CDR2 SYDVKM. CDR3 size: 13 residues. The V gene end was trimmed by 7 bases and the J gene end by 3 bases; junction bases not matched to a gene: 5. For the CDR3, the DNA is TGTGCCAGCACACAGGGGAGCCACTATGGCTACACCTTC. Translation: CASTQGSHYGYTF.

CDR3 DNA: TGTGCCAGCAGCGCCGGGACTAGTGACTACAATGAGCAGTTCTTC. Residues: CASSAGTSDYNEQFF. This chain uses TRBV7-2 with TRBJ2-1, with TRBD2 matching over 8 bases. CDR1 and CDR2 from the germline V gene are SGHTA and FQGNSA. The CDR3 spans 15 residues. The V and J ends lost 5 bases and 3 bases, in that order; junction bases with no gene match: 6.

The V and J genes are TRBV3-1 (or the pseudogene TRBV3-2) and TRBJ2-7; TRBD2 matches 7 bases. Germline CDR1 LGHDT, CDR2 YNNKEL (reference sequence). V trimming: 8 bases; J trimming: 0 bases; junction bases outside the gene matches: 4. The CDR3 totals 13 residues. CDR3 coding DNA: TGTGCCAGCGGGCGGGGGAGCTCCTACGAGCAGTACTTC. Translated: CASGRGSSYEQYF.

CDR3 loop: CASSQDQKMNTEAFF. CDR3 in DNA: TGTGCCAGCAGCCAAGATCAGAAAATGAACACTGAAGCTTTCTTT. The gene calls are TRBV3-1 (or the pseudogene TRBV3-2) and TRBJ1-1; D gene uncertain. Germline-derived CDR1 and CDR2 are LGHDT and YNNKEL (reference sequence). There are 15 residues in the CDR3. Deletions cut 0 bases from V and 0 bases from J, with 8 bases between.